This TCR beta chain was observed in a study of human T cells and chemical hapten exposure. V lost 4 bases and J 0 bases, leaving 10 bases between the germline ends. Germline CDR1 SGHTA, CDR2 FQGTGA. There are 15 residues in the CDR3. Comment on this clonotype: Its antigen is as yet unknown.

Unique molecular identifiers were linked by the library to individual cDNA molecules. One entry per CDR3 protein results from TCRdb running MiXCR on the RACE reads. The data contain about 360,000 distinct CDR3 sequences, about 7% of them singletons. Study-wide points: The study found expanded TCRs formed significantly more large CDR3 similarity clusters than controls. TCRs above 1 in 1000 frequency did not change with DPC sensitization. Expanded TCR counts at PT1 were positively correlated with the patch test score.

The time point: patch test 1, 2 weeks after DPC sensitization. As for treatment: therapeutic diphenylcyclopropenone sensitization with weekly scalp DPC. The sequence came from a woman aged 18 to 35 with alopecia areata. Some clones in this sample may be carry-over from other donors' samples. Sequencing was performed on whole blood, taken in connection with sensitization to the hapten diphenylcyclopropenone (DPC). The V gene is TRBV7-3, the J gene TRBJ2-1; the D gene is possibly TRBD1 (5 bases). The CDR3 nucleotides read TGTGCCAGCAGCTCGACAGTAAGCTCCTACAATGAGCAGTTCTTC. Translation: CASSSTVSSYNEQFF.